The T cell receptor beta chain described here comes from a study of cytomegalovirus exposure and HLA in healthy donors. Study-wide results and caveats: The investigators catalogued under 200 TCR beta chains as cytomegalovirus-associated.

The V and J ends lost 5 bases and 6 bases, in that order; junction bases with no gene match: 9. Germline V gene lookup returns CDR1 MDHEN and CDR2 SYDVKM. The CDR3 is 15 amino acids. This clone has a handful of counts. The target antigen is unknown. Some clones are missing from TCRdb's copy, which holds only in-frame ones; the method was immunoSEQ multiplex PCR. The sample lists 100,000 to 150,000 clones; roughly 89% were seen once. The source is a woman in her late teens or twenties in good health and CMV-seronegative. The chain combines TRBV28 with TRBJ1-5; 8 bases fit TRBD1. Sequenced sample: PBMCs. The CDR3 region is CASSLWQGASQPQHF. The CDR3 bases are TGTGCCAGCAGTCTGTGGCAGGGGGCGAGTCAGCCCCAGCATTTT.